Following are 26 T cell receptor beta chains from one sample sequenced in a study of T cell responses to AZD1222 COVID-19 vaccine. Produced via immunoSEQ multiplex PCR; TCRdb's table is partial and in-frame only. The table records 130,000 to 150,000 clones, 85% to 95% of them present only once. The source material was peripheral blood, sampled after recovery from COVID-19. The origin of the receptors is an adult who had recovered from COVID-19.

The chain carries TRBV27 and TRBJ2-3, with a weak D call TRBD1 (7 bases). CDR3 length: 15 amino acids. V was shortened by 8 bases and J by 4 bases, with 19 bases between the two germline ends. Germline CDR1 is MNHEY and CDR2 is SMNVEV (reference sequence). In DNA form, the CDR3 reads TGTGCCAGCTTCCCCTCAGGGGGAGGCGCAGATACGCAGTATTTT. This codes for CASFPSGGGADTQYF.

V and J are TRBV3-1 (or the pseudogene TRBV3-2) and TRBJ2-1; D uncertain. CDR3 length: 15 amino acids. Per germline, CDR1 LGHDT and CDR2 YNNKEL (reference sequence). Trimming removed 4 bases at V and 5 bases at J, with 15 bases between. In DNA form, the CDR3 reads TGTGCCAGCAGCCTTACGGTGACGGTTAACAATGAGCAGTTCTTC. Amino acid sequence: CASSLTVTVNNEQFF.

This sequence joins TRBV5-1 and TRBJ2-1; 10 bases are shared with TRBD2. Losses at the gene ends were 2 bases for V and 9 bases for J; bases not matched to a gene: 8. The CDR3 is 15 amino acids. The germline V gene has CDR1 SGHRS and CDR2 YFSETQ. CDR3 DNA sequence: TGCGCCAGCAGCTTTTCTTCAGCGGGAGGGGTTGAGCAGTTCTTC. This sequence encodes CASSFSSAGGVEQFF. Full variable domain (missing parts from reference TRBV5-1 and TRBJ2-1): KAGVTQTPRYLIKTRGQQVTLSCSPISGHRSVSWYQQTPGQGLQFLFEYFSETQRNKGNFPGRFSGRQFSNSRSEMNVSTLELGDSALYLCASSFSSAGGVEQFFGPGTRLTVL.

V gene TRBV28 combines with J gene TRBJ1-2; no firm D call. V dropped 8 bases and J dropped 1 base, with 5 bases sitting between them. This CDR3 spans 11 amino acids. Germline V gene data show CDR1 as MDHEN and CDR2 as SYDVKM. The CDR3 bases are TGTGCCAGCCGCCTTAACTATGGCTACACCTTC. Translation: CASRLNYGYTF.

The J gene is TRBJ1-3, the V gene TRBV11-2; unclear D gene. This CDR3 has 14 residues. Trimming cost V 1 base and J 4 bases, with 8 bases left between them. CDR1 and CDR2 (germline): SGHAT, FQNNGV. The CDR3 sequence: CASSLGQAGNTIYF. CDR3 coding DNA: TGTGCCAGCAGCTTAGGGCAGGCCGGAAACACCATATATTTT.

CDR3 coding DNA: TGTGCCAGCACCCATAGGGTGGAGGTTGAAGCTTTCTTT. Encoded protein: CASTHRVEVEAFF. The V and J genes are TRBV7-9 and TRBJ1-1; D remains ambiguous. V lost 7 bases, J lost 7 bases, and 16 bases lay in between. The germline CDR1 and CDR2 sequences are SEHNR and FQNEAQ (reference sequence). This CDR3 is built from 13 residues. The variable domain in full, with the rest retrieved from reference TRBV7-9 and TRBJ1-1, is DTGVSQNPRHKITKRGQNVTFRCDPISEHNRLYWYRQTLGQGPEFLTYFQNEAQLEKSRLLSDRFSAERPKGSFSTLEIQRTEQGDSAMYLCASTHRVEVEAFFGQGTRLTVV.

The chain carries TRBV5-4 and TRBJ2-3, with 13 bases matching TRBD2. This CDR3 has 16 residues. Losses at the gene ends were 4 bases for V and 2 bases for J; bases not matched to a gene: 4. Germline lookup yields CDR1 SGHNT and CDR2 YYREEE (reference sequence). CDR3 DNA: TGTGCCAGCAGCCAAGGGACTAGCGGGATCACAGATACGCAGTATTTT. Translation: CASSQGTSGITDTQYF.

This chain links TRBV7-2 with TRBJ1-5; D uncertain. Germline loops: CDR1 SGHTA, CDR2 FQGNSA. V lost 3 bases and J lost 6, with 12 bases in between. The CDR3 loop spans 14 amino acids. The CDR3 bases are TGTGCCAGCAGCTTCGGCAGATCTCTTCAGCCCCAGCATTTT. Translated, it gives CASSFGRSLQPQHF.

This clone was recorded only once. The CDR3 region has the DNA TGTGCCAGCAGTGCGGGGGGTAATCAGCCCCAGCATTTT. It codes for CASSAGGNQPQHF. V and J are TRBV12-3 or TRBV12-4 and TRBJ1-5, with a possible D match to TRBD1 (5 bases). Trimming shortened V by 5 bases and J by 4 bases, and 9 bases separated the two germline ends. The CDR3 length is 13 residues.

This chain's CDR3 is CASSLSQGGGLTDTQYF. As DNA, the CDR3 is TGTGCCAGCAGCCTCTCTCAGGGGGGAGGGCTGACAGATACGCAGTATTTT. V and J are TRBV4-2 and TRBJ2-3; possibly TRBD1 or TRBD2 for D (7 bases each). With 4 bases removed from V and 3 bases from J, the gap between germline ends came to 20 bases. Germline loops: CDR1 LGHNA, CDR2 YNFKEQ. This CDR3 spans 17 amino acids.

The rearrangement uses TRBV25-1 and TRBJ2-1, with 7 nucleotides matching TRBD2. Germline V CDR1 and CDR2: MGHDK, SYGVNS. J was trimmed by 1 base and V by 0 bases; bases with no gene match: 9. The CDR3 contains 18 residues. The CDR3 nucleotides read TGTGCCAGCAGTGAATATATAGTAGGGCGGGAGTCCTACAATGAGCAGTTCTTC. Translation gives CASSEYIVGRESYNEQFF.

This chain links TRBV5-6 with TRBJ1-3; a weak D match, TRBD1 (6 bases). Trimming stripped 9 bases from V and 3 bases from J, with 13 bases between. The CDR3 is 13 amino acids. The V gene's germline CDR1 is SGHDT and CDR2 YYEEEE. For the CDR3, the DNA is TGTGCCACCAAGGGGACACTTGGAAACACCATATATTTT. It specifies CATKGTLGNTIYF.

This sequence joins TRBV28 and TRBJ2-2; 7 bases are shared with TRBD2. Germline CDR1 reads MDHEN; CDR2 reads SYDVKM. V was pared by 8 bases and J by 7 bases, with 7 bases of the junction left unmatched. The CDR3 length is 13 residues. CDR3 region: CASEWEGNGELFF. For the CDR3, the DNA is TGTGCCAGCGAGTGGGAGGGAAACGGGGAGCTGTTTTTT.

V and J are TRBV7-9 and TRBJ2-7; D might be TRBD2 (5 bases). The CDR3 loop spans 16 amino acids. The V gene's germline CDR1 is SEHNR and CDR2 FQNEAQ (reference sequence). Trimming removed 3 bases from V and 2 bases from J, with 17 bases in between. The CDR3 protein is CASSFEAWGEAYEQYF. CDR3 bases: TGTGCCAGCAGCTTTGAGGCGTGGGGAGAAGCCTACGAGCAGTACTTC.

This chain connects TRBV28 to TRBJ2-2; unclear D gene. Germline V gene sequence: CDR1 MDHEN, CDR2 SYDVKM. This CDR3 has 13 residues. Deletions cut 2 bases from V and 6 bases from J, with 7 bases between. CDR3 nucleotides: TGTGCCAGCAGTTTAAGGGCGGCCGGGGAGCTGTTTTTT. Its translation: CASSLRAAGELFF.

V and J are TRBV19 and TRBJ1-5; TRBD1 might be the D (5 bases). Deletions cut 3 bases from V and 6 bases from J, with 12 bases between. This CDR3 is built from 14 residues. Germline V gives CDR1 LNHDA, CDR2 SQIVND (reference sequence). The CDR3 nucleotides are TGTGCCAGTAGTATCCGGGGGTTAGGTCAGCCCCAGCATTTT. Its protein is CASSIRGLGQPQHF.

CDR3 sequence: CASSLQGGGELFF. In DNA, the CDR3 is TGTGCCAGCAGCCTACAGGGAGGTGGGGAGCTGTTTTTT. This chain links TRBV12-3 or TRBV12-4 with TRBJ2-2, with D perhaps TRBD1 or TRBD2 (6 bases each). Deletions cut 6 bases from V and 8 bases from J, with 13 bases between. The CDR3 contains 13 residues.

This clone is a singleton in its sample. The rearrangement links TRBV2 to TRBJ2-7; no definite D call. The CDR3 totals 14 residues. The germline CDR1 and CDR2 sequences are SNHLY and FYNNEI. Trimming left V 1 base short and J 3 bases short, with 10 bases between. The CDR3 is CASSEDAPLYEQYF. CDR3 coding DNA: TGTGCCAGCAGTGAAGACGCACCCCTCTACGAGCAGTACTTC.

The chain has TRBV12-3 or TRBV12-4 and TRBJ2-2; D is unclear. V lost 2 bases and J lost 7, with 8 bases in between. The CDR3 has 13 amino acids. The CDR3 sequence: CASSLMWGGELFF. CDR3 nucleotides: TGTGCCAGCAGTTTAATGTGGGGCGGGGAGCTGTTTTTT.

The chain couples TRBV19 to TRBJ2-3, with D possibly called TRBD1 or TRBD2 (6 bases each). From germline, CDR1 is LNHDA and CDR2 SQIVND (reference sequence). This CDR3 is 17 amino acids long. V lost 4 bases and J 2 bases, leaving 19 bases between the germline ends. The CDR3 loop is CASSTLGGPPSTDTQYF. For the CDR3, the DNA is TGTGCCAGTAGTACCTTGGGGGGCCCTCCTTCCACAGATACGCAGTATTTT.

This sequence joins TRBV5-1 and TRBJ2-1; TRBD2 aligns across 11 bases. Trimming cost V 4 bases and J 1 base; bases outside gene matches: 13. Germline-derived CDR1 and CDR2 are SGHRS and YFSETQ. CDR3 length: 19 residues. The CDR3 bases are TGCGCCAGCAGCCCCATAGCGGGAGGGCGCCCGGATTCCTACAATGAGCAGTTCTTC. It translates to CASSPIAGGRPDSYNEQFF.

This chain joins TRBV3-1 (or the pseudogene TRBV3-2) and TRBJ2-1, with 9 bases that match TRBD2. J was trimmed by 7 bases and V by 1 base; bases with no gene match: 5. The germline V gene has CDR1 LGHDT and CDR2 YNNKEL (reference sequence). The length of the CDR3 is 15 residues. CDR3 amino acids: CASSQVAGVGNEQFF. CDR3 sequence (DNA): TGTGCCAGCAGCCAAGTAGCGGGAGTGGGGAATGAGCAGTTCTTC.

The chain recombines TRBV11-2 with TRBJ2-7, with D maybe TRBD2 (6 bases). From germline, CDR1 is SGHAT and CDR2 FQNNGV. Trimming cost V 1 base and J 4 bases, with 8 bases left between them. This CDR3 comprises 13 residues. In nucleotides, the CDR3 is TGTGCCAGCAGCTTAGGGGGGGAGTACGAGCAGTACTTC. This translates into CASSLGGEYEQYF. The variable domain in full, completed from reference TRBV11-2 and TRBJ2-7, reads EAGVAQSPRYKIIEKRQSVAFWCNPISGHATLYWYQQILGQGPKLLIQFQNNGVVDDSQLPKDRFSAERLKGVDSTLKIQPAKLEDSAVYLCASSLGGEYEQYFGPGTRLTVT.

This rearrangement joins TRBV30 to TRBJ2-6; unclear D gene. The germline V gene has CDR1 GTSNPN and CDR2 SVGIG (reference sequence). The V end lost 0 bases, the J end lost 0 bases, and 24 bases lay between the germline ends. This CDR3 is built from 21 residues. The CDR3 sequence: CAWSVRRVWGLSSSGANVLTF. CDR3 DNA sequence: TGTGCCTGGAGTGTCCGAAGGGTGTGGGGTCTGAGCTCCTCTGGGGCCAACGTCCTGACTTTC.

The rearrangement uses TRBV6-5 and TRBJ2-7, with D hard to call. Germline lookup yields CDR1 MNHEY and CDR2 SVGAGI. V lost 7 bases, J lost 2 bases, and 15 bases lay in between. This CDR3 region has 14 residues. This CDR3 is CASNAGRITYEQYF. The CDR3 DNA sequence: TGTGCCAGCAACGCCGGCAGGATCACCTACGAGCAGTACTTC.

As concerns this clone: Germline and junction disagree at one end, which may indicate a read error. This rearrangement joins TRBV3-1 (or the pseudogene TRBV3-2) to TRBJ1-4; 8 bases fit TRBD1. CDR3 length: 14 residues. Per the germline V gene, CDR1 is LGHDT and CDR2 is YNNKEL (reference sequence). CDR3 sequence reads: CASSQAGGNEKLFF. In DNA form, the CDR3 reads TGTGCCAGCAGTCAAGCAGGGGGCAATGAAAAACTGTTTTTT.